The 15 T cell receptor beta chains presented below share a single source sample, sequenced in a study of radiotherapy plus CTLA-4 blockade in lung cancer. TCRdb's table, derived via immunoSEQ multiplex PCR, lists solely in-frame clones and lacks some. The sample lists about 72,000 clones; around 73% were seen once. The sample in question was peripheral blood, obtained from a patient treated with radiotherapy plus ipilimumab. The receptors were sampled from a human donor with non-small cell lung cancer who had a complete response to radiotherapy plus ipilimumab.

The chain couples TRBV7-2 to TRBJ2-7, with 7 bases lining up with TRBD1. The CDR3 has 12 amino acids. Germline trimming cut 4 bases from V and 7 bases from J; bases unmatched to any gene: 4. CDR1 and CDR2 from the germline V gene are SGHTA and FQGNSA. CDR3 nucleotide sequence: TGTGCCAGCAGCTCAACAGGGGTAGAGCAGTACTTC. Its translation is CASSSTGVEQYF.

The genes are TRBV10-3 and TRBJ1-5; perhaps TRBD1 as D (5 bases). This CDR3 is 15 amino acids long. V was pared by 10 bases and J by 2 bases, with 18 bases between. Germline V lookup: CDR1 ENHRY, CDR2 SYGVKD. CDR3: CATGGGIDGNQPQHF. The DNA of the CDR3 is TGTGCCACTGGGGGGGGGATTGATGGCAATCAGCCCCAGCATTTT.

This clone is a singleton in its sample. In DNA, the CDR3 is TGTGCCAGCAGTTTAGCGGGACTAGCGGGTGGTGAGCAGTTCTTC. Protein sequence: CASSLAGLAGGEQFF. The rearrangement links TRBV27 to TRBJ2-1; 12 bases agree with TRBD2. The trim removed 2 bases at V and 9 bases at J, leaving 5 bases unmatched. Per the germline V gene, CDR1 is MNHEY and CDR2 is SMNVEV (reference sequence). The CDR3 spans 15 residues.

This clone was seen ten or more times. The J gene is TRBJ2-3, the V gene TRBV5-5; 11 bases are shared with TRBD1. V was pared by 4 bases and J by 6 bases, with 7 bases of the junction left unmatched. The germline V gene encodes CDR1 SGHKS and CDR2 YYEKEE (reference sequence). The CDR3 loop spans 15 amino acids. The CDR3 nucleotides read TGTGCCAGCAGCAGGACAGGGGGCGACAGGGATACGCAGTATTTT. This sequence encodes CASSRTGGDRDTQYF.

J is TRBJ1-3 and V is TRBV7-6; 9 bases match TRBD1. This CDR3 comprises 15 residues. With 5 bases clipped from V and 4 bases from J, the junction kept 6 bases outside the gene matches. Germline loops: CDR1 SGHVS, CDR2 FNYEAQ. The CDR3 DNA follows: TGTGCCAGCAGCGAACGGGACAGGGCGGGAAACACCATATATTTT. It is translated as CASSERDRAGNTIYF.

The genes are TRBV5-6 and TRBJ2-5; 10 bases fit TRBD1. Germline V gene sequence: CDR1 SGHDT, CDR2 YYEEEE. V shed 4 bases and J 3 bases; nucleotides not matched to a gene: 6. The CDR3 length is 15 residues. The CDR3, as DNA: TGTGCCAGCAGCGTCCGGGGACAGGGGAAAGAGACCCAGTACTTC. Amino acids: CASSVRGQGKETQYF.

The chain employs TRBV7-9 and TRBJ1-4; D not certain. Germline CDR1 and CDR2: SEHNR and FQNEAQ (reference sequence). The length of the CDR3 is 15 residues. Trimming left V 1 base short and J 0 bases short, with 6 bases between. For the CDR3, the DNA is TGTGCCAGCAGCTTAGGCTCAGCAACTAATGAAAAACTGTTTTTT. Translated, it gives CASSLGSATNEKLFF.

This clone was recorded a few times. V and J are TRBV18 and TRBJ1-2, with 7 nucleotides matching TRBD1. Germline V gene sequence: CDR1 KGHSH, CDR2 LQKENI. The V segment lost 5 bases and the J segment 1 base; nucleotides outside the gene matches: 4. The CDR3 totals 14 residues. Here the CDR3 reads CASSADRRNYGYTF. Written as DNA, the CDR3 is TGTGCCAGCTCAGCGGACAGGCGTAACTATGGCTACACCTTC.

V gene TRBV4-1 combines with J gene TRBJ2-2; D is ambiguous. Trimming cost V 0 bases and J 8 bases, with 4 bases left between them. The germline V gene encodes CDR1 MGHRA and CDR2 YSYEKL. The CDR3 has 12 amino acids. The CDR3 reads CASSQDGGELFF. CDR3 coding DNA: TGCGCCAGCAGCCAAGATGGGGGGGAGCTGTTTTTT.

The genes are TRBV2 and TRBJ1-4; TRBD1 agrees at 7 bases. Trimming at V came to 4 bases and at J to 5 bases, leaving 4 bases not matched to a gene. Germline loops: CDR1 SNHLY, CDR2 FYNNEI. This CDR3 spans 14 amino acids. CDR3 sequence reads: CASSVRGQNEKLFF. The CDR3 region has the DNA TGTGCCAGCAGTGTCAGGGGACAGAATGAAAAACTGTTTTTT.

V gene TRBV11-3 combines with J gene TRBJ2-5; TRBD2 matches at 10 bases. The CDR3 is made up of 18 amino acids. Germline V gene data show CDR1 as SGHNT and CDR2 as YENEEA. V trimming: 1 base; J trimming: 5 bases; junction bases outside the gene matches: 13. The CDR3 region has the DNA TGTGCCAGCAGCTTAGTTCGAGGTCTAGCGGGAGTCGAGGAGACCCAGTACTTC. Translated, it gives CASSLVRGLAGVEETQYF.

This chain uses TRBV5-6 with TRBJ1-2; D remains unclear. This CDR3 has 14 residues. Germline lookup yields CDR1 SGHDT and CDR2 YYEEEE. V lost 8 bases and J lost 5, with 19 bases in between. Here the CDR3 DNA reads TGTGCCAGTACTCGGGGTGAGGGTGTTTATGGCTACACCTTC. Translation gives CASTRGEGVYGYTF.

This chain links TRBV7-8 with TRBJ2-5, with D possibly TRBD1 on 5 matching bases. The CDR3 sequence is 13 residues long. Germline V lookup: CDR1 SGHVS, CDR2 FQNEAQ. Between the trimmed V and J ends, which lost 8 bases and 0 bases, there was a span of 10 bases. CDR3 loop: CASSTGNQETQYF. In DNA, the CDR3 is TGTGCCAGCTCTACAGGCAACCAAGAGACCCAGTACTTC.

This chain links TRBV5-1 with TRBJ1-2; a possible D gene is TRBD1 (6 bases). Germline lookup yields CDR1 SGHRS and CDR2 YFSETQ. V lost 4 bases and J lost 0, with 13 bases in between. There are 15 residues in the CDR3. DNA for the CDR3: TGCGCCAGCAGCCCGAACGGACAGACTAACTATGGCTACACCTTC. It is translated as CASSPNGQTNYGYTF.

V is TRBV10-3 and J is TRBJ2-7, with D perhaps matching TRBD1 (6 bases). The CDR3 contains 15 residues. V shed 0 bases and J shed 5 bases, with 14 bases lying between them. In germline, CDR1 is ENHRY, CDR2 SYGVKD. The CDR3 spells CAISESAGVGHEQYF. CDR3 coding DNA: TGTGCCATCAGTGAGTCGGCAGGGGTAGGGCACGAGCAGTACTTC.